This TCR beta chain was retrieved from a study of identical twins (dated by TCRdb to the mid-2010s). The study in broad terms: To test whether fetal clonotypes persist, this study deep-sequenced TCR alpha and beta repertoires from monozygotic twins, from unrelated adults of various ages, and from cord blood. To rule out contamination, replicate twin experiments were performed at different times with different library preparation protocols.

Libraries were made using 5' RACE. The sequencer listed for this sample is Illumina HiSeq 2000. Template switching introduced a universal primer binding site; the final cDNA contained a unique molecular identifier, enabling accurate counting of TCR cDNA molecules. Specific primers in the conserved constant-segment region were used to synthesize first-strand cDNA for TCR alpha and beta chains. To control for contamination, every cDNA library carried two barcodes: a SMART-Mk sample barcode plus Illumina barcodes. TruSeq adapter sequences along with Illumina sample barcodes were introduced in two successive PCR steps. The Illumina HiSeq platform was used with custom primers to sequence TCR alpha and beta cDNA libraries. In the authors' own workflow: Unique molecular identifiers were extracted from raw reads with MiGEC, and CDR3 positions were determined with MiXCR. For each individual, recombination models were inferred using an EM algorithm with the repgenHMM and IGoR tools. Shared clonotype analysis was performed with the tcR package in R, normalizing sharing by the product of cloneset sizes. Out-of-frame nonproductive sequences were analyzed to study raw recombination free of thymic and clonal selection effects. The public reads were reprocessed in TCRdb via fastp at Q25 and MiXCR, keeping in-frame beta chains. Each CDR3 protein appears once, grouped with its most common genes and DNA. TCRdb's processing, not the authors', yielded these V and J calls. The sample table lists about 570,000 distinct CDR3 sequences, over 8.5% of them with a count of one. The leading ten clones occupy roughly 3% of the sample.

Only healthy Caucasian donors were included. The twin cohort comprised three pairs of female monozygotic twins, all aged roughly 18 to 30 years. Peripheral blood mononuclear cells were used as the source from which RNA for TCR libraries was isolated. According to the germline V gene, CDR1 reads SGHRS and CDR2 reads YFSETQ. V is cut back by 4 bases and J by 3 bases, with 18 bases in the junction unmatched. Spanning cysteine to phenylalanine, the CDR3 consists of 19 amino acids. CDR3 DNA is the only sequence kept; it has 57 bases, read in frame from the first base. In this sample, this clonotype turned up a few times. Its antigen has not been determined. Base qualities are not recorded, but no much larger clone differs from it by a single base. Overall study outcomes, separate from this receptor: Compared with coincidental sharing between unrelated individuals, out-of-frame TCR alpha sequences shared between twins had an excess of sequences with low generation probability. In beta out-of-frame sequences, excess twin sharing was weaker, because having fewer shared sequences lowered the signal-to-noise ratio. Conclusions relied on cross-sectional statistical analysis, since the same donors could not be followed over many years. In monozygotic twins, recombination models systematically underestimated out-of-frame TCR alpha sharing, but the models matched the sharing seen between unrelated individuals. Zero-insertion analyses could be partly confounded by invariant T cells such as MAIT and iNKT, though diverse VJ usage argued against such confounding for most clonotypes. Fewer insertions were carried by abundant cord blood beta clonotypes, a similar but weaker trend appeared in young adult naive repertoires, and no such trend appeared in memory repertoires.

The same data also contributed to another study, on yellow fever vaccine responses in identical twins. The second study reports: The T cell response to vaccination in identical twins was reported by the authors to appear partly convergent and partly personalized. The study precisely tracked vaccine-responding T cell clones in identical twins.

This sequence originates from a woman aged 18 to 35 in good health. Sequencing was performed on PBMCs. The chain is assembled from TRBV5-1 and TRBJ2-3; TRBD2 lines up with 9 middle nucleotides. For the CDR3, the sequence is CASSPLSAGGRTGTDTQYF. The DNA sequence is as follows: TGCGCCAGCAGCCCCCTTTCGGCGGGGGGGCGAACCGGGACAGATACGCAGTATTTT.